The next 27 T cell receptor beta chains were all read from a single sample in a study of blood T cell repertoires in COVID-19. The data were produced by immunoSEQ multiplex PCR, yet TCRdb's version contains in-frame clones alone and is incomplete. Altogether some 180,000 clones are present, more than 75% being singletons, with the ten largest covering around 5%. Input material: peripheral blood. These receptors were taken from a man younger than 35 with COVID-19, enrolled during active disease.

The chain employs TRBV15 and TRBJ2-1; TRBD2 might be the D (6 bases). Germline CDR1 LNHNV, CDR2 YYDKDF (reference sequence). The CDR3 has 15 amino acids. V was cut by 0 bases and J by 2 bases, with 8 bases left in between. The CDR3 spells CATSRDSGTYNEQFF. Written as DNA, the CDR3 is TGTGCCACCAGCAGAGATAGCGGCACCTACAATGAGCAGTTCTTC. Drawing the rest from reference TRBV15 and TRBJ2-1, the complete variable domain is DAMVIQNPRYQVTQFGKPVTLSCSQTLNHNVMYWYQQKSSQAPKLLFHYYDKDFNNEADTPDNFQSRRPNTSFCFLDIRSPGLGDTAMYLCATSRDSGTYNEQFFGPGTRLTVL.

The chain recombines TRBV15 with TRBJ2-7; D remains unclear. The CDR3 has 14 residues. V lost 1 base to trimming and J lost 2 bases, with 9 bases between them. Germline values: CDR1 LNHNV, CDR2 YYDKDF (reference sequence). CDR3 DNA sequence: TGTGCCACCAGCAGAGGTGACGGAGCCTACGAGCAGTACTTC. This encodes CATSRGDGAYEQYF.

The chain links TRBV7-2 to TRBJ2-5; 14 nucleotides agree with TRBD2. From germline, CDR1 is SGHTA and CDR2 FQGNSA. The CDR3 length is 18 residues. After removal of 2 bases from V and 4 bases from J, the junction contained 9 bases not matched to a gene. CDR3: CASSLIGTSGRWVETQYF. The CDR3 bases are TGTGCCAGCAGCTTAATTGGGACTAGCGGGAGATGGGTAGAGACCCAGTACTTC. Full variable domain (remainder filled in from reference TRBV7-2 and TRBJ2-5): GAGVSQSPSNKVTEKGKDVELRCDPISGHTALYWYRQSLGQGLEFLIYFQGNSAPDKSGLPSDRFSAERTGGSVSTLTIQRTQQEDSAVYLCASSLIGTSGRWVETQYFGPGTRLLVL.

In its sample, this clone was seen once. The CDR3 DNA reads TGTGCCAGCAGCTTATTCTCGACTAGTCCCGCCACCGGGGAGCTGTTTTTT. Translation gives CASSLFSTSPATGELFF. The chain links TRBV11-2 to TRBJ2-2; TRBD2 is a possible D gene (6 bases). Trimming removed 2 bases at V and 4 bases at J, with 17 bases between. The germline V gene encodes CDR1 SGHAT and CDR2 FQNNGV. CDR3 length: 17 residues.

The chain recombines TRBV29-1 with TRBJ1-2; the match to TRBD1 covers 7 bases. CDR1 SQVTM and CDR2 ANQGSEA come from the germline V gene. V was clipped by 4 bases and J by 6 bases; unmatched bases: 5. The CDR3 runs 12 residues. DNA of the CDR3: TGCAGCGTTGGCCAGGGGGAGCATGGCTACACCTTC. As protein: CSVGQGEHGYTF.

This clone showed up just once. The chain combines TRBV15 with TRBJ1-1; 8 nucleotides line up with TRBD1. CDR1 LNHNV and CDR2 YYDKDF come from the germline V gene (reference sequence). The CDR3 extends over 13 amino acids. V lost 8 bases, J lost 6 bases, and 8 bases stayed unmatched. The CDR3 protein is CATSQGAISEAFF. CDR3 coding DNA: TGTGCCACCTCGCAGGGGGCGATCTCTGAAGCTTTCTTT.

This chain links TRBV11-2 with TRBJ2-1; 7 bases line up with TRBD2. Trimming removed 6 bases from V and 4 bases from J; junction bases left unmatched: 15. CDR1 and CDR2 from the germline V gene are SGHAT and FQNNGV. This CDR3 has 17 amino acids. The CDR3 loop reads CASRSTRGGRAYNEQFF. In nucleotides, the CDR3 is TGTGCCAGCAGGTCAACAAGGGGCGGGAGAGCTTACAATGAGCAGTTCTTC.

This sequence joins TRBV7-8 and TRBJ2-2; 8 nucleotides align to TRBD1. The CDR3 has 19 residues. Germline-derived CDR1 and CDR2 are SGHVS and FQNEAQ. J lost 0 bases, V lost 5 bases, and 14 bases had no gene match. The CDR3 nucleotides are TGTGCCAGCAGCCACCCCGATCCTCCAGGGGGCCCGAACACCGGGGAGCTGTTTTTT. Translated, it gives CASSHPDPPGGPNTGELFF.

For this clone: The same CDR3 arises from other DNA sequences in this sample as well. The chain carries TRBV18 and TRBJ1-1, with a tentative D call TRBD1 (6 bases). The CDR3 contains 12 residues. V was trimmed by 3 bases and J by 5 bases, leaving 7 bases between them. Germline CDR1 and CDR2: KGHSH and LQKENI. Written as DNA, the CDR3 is TGTGCCAGCTCACCGGGACAAACTGAAGCTTTCTTT. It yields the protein CASSPGQTEAFF.

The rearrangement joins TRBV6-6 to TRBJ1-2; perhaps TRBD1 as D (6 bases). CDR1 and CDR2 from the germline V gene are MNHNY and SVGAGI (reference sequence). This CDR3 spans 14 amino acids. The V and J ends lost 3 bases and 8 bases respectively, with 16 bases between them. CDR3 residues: CASSYNRGQGGYTF. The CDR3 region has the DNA TGTGCCAGCAGTTATAACCGGGGACAAGGCGGCTACACCTTC.

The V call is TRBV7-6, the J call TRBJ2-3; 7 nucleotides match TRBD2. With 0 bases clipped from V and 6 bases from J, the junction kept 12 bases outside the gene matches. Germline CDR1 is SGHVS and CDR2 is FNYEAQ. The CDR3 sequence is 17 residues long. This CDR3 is CASSLAPAGVVSDTQYF. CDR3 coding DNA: TGTGCCAGCAGCTTAGCCCCGGCGGGAGTTGTGAGTGATACGCAGTATTTT.

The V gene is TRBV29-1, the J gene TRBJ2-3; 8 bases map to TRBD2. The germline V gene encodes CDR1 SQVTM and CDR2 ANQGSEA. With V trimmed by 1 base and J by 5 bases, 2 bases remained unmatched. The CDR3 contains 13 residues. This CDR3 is CSVEGGRIDTQYF. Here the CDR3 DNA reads TGCAGCGTTGAAGGCGGGAGGATAGATACGCAGTATTTT.

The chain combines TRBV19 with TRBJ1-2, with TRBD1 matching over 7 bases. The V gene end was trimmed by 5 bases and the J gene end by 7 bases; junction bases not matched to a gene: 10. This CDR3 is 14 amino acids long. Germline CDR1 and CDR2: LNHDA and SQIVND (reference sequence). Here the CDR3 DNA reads TGTGCCAGTAGTGACACAGGGGATCGGCGTGGCTACACCTTC. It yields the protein CASSDTGDRRGYTF.

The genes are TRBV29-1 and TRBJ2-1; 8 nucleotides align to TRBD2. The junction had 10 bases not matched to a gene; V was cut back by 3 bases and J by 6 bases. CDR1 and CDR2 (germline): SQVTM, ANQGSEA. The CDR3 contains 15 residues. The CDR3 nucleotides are TGCAGCGTTGATACGGCTAGCGGGCAATTCAATGAGCAGTTCTTC. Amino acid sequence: CSVDTASGQFNEQFF.

CDR3 nucleotide sequence: TGTGCCAGCAGTTTATCGGTTGAGGGTTTTTTCACAGATACGCAGTATTTT. The encoded protein is CASSLSVEGFFTDTQYF. The chain is built from TRBV27 and TRBJ2-3; TRBD2 is a possible D gene (5 bases). The germline V and J ends were trimmed by 0 bases and 2 bases, with 15 bases remaining between them. The CDR3 is made up of 17 amino acids. From germline, CDR1 is MNHEY and CDR2 SMNVEV (reference sequence).

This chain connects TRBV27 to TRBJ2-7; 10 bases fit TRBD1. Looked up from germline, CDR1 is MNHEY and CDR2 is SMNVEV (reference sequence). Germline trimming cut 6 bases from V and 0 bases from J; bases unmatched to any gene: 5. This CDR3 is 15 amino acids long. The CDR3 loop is CASRMDRGSSYEQYF. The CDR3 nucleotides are TGTGCCAGCAGGATGGACAGGGGGAGCTCCTACGAGCAGTACTTC.

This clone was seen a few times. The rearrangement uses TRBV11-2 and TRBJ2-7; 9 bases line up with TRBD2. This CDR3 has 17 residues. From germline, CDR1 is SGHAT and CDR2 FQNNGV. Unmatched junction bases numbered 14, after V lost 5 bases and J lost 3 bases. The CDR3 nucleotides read TGTGCCAGCAGCCCGAAGGAGAGACTAGCGGAACTCTACGAGCAGTACTTC. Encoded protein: CASSPKERLAELYEQYF. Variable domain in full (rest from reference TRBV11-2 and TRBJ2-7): EAGVAQSPRYKIIEKRQSVAFWCNPISGHATLYWYQQILGQGPKLLIQFQNNGVVDDSQLPKDRFSAERLKGVDSTLKIQPAKLEDSAVYLCASSPKERLAELYEQYFGPGTRLTVT.

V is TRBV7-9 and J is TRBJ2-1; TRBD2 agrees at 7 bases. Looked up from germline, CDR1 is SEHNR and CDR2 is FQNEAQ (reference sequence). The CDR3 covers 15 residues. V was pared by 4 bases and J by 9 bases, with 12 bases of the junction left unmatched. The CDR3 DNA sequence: TGTGCCAGCAGCTCAGGACTAGGCGGGTCGGGTGAGCAGTTCTTC. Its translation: CASSSGLGGSGEQFF.

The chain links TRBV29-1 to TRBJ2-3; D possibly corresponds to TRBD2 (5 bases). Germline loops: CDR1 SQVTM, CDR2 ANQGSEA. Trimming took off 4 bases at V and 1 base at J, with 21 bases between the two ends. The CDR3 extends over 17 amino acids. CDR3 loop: CSVVGGFMDERTDTQYF. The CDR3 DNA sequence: TGCAGCGTTGTGGGCGGGTTTATGGACGAGCGCACAGATACGCAGTATTTT.

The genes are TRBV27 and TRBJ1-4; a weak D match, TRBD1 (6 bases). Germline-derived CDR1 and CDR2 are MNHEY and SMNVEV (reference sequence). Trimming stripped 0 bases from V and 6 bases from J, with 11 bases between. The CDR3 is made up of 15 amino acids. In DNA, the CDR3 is TGTGCCAGCAGTTTATCAGGACAGTTATATGAAAAACTGTTTTTT. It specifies CASSLSGQLYEKLFF.

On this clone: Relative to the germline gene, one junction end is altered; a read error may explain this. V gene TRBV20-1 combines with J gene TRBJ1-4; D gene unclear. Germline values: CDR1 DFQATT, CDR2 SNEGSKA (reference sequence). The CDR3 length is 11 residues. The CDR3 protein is CSARIEEKLLF. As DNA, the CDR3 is TGCAGTGCTAGAATTGAGGAAAAACTGCTTTTT.

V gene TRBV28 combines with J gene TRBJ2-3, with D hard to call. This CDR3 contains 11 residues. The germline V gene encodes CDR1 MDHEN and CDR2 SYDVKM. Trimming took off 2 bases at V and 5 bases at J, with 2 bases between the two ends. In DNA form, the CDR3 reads TGTGCCAGCAGTTTACTAGATACGCAGTATTTT. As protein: CASSLLDTQYF.

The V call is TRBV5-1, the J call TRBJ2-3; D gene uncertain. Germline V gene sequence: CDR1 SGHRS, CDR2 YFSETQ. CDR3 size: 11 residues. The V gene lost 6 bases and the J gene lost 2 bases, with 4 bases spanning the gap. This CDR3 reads CASTNTDTQYF. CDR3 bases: TGCGCCAGCACAAACACAGATACGCAGTATTTT.

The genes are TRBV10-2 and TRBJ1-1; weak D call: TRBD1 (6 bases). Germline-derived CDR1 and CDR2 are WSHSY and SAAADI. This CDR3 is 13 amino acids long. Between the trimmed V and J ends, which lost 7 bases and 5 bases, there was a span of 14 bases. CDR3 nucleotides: TGCGCCAGCAATCCAACAGGGCCGACTGAAGCTTTCTTT. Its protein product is CASNPTGPTEAFF.

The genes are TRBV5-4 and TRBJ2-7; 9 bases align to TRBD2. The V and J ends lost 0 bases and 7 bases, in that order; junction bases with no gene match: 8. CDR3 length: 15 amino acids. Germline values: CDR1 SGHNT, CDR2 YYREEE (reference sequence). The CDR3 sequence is CASSLGGLAKKEQYF. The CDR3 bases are TGTGCCAGCAGCTTGGGGGGACTAGCAAAAAAGGAGCAGTACTTC.

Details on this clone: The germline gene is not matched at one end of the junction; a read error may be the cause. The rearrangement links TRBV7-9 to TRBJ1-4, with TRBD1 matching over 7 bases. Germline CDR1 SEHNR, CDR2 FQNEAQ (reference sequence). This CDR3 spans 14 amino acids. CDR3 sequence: CASSLAGGDEKLLF. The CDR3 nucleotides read TGTGCCAGCAGCTTAGCAGGGGGCGATGAAAAACTGCTTTTT.

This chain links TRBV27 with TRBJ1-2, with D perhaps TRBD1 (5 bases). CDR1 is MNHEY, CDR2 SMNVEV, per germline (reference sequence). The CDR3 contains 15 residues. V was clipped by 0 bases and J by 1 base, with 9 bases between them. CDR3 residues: CASSLSFRVNYGYTF. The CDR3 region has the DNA TGTGCCAGCAGTTTATCGTTCAGGGTTAACTATGGCTACACCTTC.